Listed here is a single T cell receptor (beta chain). The CDR3 contains 17 residues. Germline V lookup: CDR1 MNHEY, CDR2 SMNVEV (reference sequence). Trimming pared 2 bases from V and 2 bases from J, leaving 17 bases between. The source of the sample is a study of blood T cell repertoires in COVID-19. For the study at large: The United States, Italy and Spain supplied acute and convalescent COVID-19 samples. The analysed material was cDNA or gDNA that came from T cells, B-cell-depleted T cells, or PBMCs.

As processed by the authors: Researchers report that nucleated cell counts were estimated from reference gene primer amplification. Sequenced by immunoSEQ multiplex PCR; TCRdb stores in-frame clones only, minus some. Clone size and the V and J calls come from that table; the DNA yielded D and trimming. Among 120,000 to 150,000 clones listed, roughly 76% were seen once. The receptor's source is a human donor with acute or convalescent COVID-19. The donor label of this sample is uncertain. This chain links TRBV27 with TRBJ2-3; perhaps TRBD2 as D (6 bases). The sequenced material came from peripheral blood. Here the CDR3 DNA reads TGTGCCAGCAGTTTACGGGGGACGGAGGAGTACACAGATACGCAGTATTTT. Its protein product is CASSLRGTEEYTDTQYF.